This T cell receptor (beta chain) was sequenced in a study of T cell repertoires in cytomegalovirus infection. TCRdb reprocessed the reads via MiXCR and lists one record per CDR3 protein. Of approximately 290,000 distinct CDR3 sequences listed, 25% are singletons. Germline-derived CDR1 and CDR2 are MNHEY and SVGEGT. V shed 2 bases and J 5 bases; nucleotides not matched to a gene: 10. The CDR3 extends over 17 amino acids. Regarding the study as a whole: CMV carriers with the relevant HLA were identified by cumulative public TCR beta family frequency.

This clonotype has only a few counts. The antigen is undetermined. Sequenced sample: PBMCs. The chain uses TRBV6-2 or TRBV6-3 and TRBJ2-7; 12 nucleotides match TRBD2. This receptor was identified in a human donor in good health (CMV status not recorded). Some clones in this sample may be carry-over from other donors' samples. This CDR3 reads CASSYPMLAGGGDEQYF. CDR3 nucleotide sequence: TGTGCCAGCAGTTACCCGATGCTAGCGGGAGGGGGCGACGAGCAGTACTTC.